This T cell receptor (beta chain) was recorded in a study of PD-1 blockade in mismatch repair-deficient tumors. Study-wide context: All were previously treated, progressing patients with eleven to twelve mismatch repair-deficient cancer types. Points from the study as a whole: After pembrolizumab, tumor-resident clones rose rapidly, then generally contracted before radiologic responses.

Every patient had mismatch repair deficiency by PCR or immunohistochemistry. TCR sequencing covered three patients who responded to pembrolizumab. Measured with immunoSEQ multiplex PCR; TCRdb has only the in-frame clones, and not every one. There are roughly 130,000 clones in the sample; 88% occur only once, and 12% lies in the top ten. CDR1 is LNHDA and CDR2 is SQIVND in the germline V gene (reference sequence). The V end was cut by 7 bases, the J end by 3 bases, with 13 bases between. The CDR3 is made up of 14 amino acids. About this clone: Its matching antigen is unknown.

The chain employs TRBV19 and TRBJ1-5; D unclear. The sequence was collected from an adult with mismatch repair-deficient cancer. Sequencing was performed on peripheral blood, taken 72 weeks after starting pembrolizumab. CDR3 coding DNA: TGTGCCAGTATGAGGACCGAAGTCAATCAGCCCCAGCATTTT. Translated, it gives CASMRTEVNQPQHF.